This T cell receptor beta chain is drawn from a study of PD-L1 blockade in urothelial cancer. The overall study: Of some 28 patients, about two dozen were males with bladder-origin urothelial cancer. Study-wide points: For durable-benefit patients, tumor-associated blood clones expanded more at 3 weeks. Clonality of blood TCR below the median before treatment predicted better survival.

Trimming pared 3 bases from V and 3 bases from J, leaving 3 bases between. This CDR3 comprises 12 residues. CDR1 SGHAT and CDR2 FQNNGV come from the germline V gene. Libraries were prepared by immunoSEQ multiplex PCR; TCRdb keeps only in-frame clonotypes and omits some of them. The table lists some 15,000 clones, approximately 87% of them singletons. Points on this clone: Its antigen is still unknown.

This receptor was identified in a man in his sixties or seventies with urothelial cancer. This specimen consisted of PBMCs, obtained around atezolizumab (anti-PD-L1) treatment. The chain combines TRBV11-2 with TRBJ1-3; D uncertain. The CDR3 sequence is CASSFVGNTIYF. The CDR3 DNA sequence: TGTGCCAGCAGCTTCGTTGGAAACACCATATATTTT.